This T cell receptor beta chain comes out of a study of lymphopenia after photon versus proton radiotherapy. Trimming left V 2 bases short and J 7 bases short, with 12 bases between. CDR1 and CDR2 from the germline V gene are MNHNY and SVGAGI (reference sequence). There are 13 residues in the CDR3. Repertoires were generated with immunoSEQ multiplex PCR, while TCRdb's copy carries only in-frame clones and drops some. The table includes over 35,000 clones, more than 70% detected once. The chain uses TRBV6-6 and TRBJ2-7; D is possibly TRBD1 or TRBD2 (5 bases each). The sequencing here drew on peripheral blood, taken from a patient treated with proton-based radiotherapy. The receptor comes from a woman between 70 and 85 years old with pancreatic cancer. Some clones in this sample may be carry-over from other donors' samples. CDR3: CASSYGTLMEQYF. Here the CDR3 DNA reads TGTGCCAGCAGTTACGGGACCCTAATGGAGCAGTACTTC.